The T cell receptor beta chain under discussion was sequenced for a study of shared clonotypes between healthy human individuals. The split of CD4+ cells yielded CD45RA+ naive and CD45RA-negative memory subsets. The run depth of the assay was deep. Repertoires were generated with immunoSEQ multiplex PCR, while TCRdb's copy carries only in-frame clones and drops some. The repertoire has around 1.1 million clones, approximately 75% of them found once; the top ten carry 0.89%. Findings and limits, study-wide: Richness estimates generally favored naive over memory subsets. A few donors showed sharing of 4.5% to 5% of naive CD4 clonotypes.

In its sample, this clone was seen many times. The antigen is undetermined. The sample contains more than one DNA sequence encoding this CDR3. Sequenced material: memory CD4+ T cells from PBMCs. Subset defined: CD45RA-negative fraction. The receptor was derived from a man younger than 30 in good health. Some clones in this sample may be carry-over from other donors' samples.

Here the CDR3 DNA reads TGTGCCAGCAGGCCCAGTGGGGGAAACACCATATATTTT. Amino acid sequence: CASRPSGGNTIYF. The chain couples TRBV28 to TRBJ1-3; D gene ambiguous. Germline V CDR1 and CDR2: MDHEN, SYDVKM. Trimming left V 6 bases short and J 4 bases short, with 10 bases between. The CDR3 has 13 amino acids.